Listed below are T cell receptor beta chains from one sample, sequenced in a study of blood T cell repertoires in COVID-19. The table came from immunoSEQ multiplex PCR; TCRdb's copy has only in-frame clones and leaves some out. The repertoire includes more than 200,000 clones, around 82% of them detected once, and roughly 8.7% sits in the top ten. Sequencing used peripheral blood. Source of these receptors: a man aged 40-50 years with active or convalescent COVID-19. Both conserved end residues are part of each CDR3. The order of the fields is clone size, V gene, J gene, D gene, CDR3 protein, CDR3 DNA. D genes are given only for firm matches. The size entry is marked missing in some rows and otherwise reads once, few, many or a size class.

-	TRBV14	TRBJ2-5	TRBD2	CASSQVGSGTGETQYF	TGTGCCAGCAGCCAAGTGGGTAGCGGGACCGGGGAGACCCAGTACTTC
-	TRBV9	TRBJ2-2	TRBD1	CASTRTGFSGELFF	TGTGCCAGCACCAGGACAGGGTTCTCCGGGGAGCTGTTTTTT
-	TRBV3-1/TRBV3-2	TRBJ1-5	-	CASSQVGSGQPQHF	TGTGCCAGCAGCCAAGTGGGGAGCGGCCAGCCCCAGCATTTT
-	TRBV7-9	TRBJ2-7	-	CASSLQEQSQYF	TGTGCCAGCAGCTTACAGGAACAAAGCCAGTACTTC
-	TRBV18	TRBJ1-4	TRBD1	CASSPPGQAEKLFF	TGTGCCAGCTCTCCCCCGGGACAGGCTGAAAAACTGTTTTTT
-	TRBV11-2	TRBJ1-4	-	CASSFQGRVGNEKLFF	TGTGCCAGCAGCTTCCAGGGGAGGGTCGGTAATGAAAAACTGTTTTTT
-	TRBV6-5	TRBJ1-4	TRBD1	CASRGTGKGEKLFF	TGTGCCAGCAGGGGGACAGGGAAGGGAGAAAAACTGTTTTTT
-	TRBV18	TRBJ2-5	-	CASSPFIGKKDNQETQYF	TGTGCCAGCTCACCATTCATTGGGAAAAAGGACAACCAAGAGACCCAGTACTTC
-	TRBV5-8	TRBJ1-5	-	CASSRFGGAIQPQHF	TGTGCCAGCAGCCGTTTCGGGGGTGCGATTCAGCCCCAGCATTTT
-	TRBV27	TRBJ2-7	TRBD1	CASSSPTGKAFDEQYF	TGTGCCAGCAGTTCACCGACAGGGAAGGCGTTCGACGAGCAGTACTTC
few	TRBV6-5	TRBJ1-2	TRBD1	CASSYSGTGGHYGYTF	TGTGCCAGCAGTTACTCGGGGACAGGGGGCCACTATGGCTACACCTTC
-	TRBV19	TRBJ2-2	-	CASRPQTSTGELFF	TGTGCCAGTAGACCCCAAACTAGCACCGGGGAGCTGTTTTTT
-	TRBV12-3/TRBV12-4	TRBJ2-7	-	CASSLVLDEQYF	TGTGCCAGCAGTTTAGTATTAGACGAGCAGTACTTC
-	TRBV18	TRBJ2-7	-	CASSPGGGAYEQYF	TGTGCCAGCTCTCCCGGAGGGGGGGCGTACGAGCAGTACTTC
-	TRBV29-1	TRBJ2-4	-	CSVEGQGLAKNIQYF	TGCAGCGTTGAAGGGCAGGGCCTAGCCAAAAACATTCAGTACTTC
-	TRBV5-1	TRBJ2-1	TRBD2	CASSPSGRGDNEQFF	TGCGCCAGCAGCCCTAGCGGGAGAGGCGACAATGAGCAGTTCTTC
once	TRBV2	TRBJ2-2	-	CASSASNTGELFF	TGTGCCAGCAGTGCCTCTAACACCGGGGAGCTGTTTTTT
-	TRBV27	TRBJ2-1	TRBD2	CASSPNSGLPYNEQFF	TGTGCCAGCAGTCCCAATAGCGGGCTCCCCTACAATGAGCAGTTCTTC
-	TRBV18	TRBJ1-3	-	CASSPPLRAIGSSGNTIYF	TGTGCCAGCTCACCACCGTTAAGAGCCATAGGGAGCTCTGGAAACACCATATATTTT
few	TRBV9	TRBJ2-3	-	CASSGAADTQYF	TGTGCCAGCTCAGGAGCGGCAGATACGCAGTATTTT
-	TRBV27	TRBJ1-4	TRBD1	CASRGTGELFF	TGTGCCAGCAGGGGGACAGGGGAACTGTTTTTT
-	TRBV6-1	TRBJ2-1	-	CASSEVAGYNEQFF	TGTGCCAGCAGTGAAGTCGCGGGCTACAATGAGCAGTTCTTC
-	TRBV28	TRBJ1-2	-	CASSFQVNAGGYTF	TGTGCCAGCAGTTTCCAGGTGAACGCCGGTGGCTACACCTTC
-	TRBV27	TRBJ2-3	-	CASRTPPRLGSTDTQYF	TGTGCCAGCCGCACCCCTCCCCGACTAGGTAGCACAGATACGCAGTATTTT
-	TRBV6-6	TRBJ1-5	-	CASAKSNQPQHF	TGTGCCAGCGCGAAAAGCAATCAGCCCCAGCATTTT
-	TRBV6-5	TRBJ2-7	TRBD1	CASSIGDRAIYEQYF	TGTGCCAGCAGTATAGGCGACAGGGCGATCTACGAGCAGTACTTC
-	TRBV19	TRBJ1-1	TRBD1	CASTTGTEYTEAFF	TGTGCCAGTACTACGGGGACAGAATACACTGAAGCTTTCTTT
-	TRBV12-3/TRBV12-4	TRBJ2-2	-	CASRYMNTGELFF	TGTGCCAGCAGATATATGAACACCGGGGAGCTGTTTTTT
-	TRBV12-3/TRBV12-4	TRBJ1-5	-	CASTSDNQPQHF	TGTGCCAGCACCTCAGATAATCAGCCCCAGCATTTT
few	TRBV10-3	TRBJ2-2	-	CAIRRTGELFF	TGTGCCATCAGGCGCACCGGGGAGCTGTTTTTT
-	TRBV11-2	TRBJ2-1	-	CASSLVDNEQFF	TGTGCCAGCAGCTTAGTAGACAATGAGCAGTTCTTC